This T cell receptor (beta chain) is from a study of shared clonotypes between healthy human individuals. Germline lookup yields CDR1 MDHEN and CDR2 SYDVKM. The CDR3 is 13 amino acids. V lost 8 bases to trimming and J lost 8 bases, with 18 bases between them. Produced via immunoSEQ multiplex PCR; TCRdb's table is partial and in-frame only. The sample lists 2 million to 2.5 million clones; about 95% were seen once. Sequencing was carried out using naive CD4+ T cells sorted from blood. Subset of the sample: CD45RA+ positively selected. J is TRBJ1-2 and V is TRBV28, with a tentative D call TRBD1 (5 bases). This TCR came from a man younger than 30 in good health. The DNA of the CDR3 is TGTGCCAGCCAACTGCTGGGGGTTCAAGGCTACACCTTC. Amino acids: CASQLLGVQGYTF.